This T cell receptor (beta chain) is drawn from a study of blood T cell repertoires in COVID-19. Overall study context: The origin of the acute and convalescent COVID-19 samples was the United States, Italy and Spain. Sources were T cells, B-cell-depleted T cells, or PBMCs; the material itself was cDNA or gDNA.

In the study's own analysis: Reference gene primer amplification in the assay estimated nucleated cell counts. Method: immunoSEQ multiplex PCR; TCRdb's copy keeps in-frame clones and lacks some. The D gene and trimming were derived from the DNA, and the V and J assignments and clone size from that table. The data show 55,000 to 65,000 clones, about four fifths seen once. With V trimmed by 5 bases and J by 0 bases, 7 bases remained unmatched. From germline, CDR1 is SGHTA and CDR2 FQGNSA. This CDR3 has 17 residues. Sequenced material: peripheral blood. The sequence was obtained from a woman of 80 years or more with acute or convalescent COVID-19. The rearrangement links TRBV7-2 to TRBJ1-5; 10 bases match TRBD1. CDR3 protein: CASSQRDRGYSNQPQHF. The DNA for the CDR3 is TGTGCCAGCAGCCAGAGGGACAGGGGTTATAGCAATCAGCCCCAGCATTTT.